This T cell receptor beta chain was profiled in a study of molecular identifiers for immune sequencing clone quantification. TCRdb ran MiXCR on the PCR reads and lists one entry per CDR3 protein. The sample has some 65,000 distinct CDR3 sequences; about a fifth are singletons. General observations from the study: Clones above 20 RNA copies contained over 97% of effector molecules and under 1% of naive molecules.

The CDR3 has 17 residues. Trimming removed 0 bases from V and 4 bases from J, with 18 bases in between. CDR1 is SEHNR, CDR2 FQNEAQ, per germline (reference sequence). To note about this clonotype: What it recognizes is unknown. Since a much larger clone is just one base distant, this may be a read error. The CDR3 does not close with the conserved phenylalanine or tryptophan, likely indicating a read error.

The clonotype was recovered from a human donor in good health. Some libraries in this study had Jurkat cell RNA spiked in. The sequenced material came from naive CD8+ T cells from blood, with Jurkat cell RNA spiked in. Regarding subset: FACS-sorted CD8+CD4-CCR7+CD45RA+ naive T cells. The J gene is TRBJ1-1, the V gene TRBV7-9; the D gene is possibly TRBD1 (6 bases). Here the CDR3 reads CASSLAGYRVHGTEAFL. The CDR3 DNA is TGTGCCAGCAGCTTAGCCGGATACAGGGTTCATGGCACTGAAGCTTTCCTT.